This T cell receptor (beta chain) was documented in a study of cytomegalovirus exposure and HLA in healthy donors. Trimming cost V 4 bases and J 0 bases; bases outside gene matches: 15. Germline V gene lookup returns CDR1 SQVTM and CDR2 ANQGSEA. This CDR3 region has 19 residues. The PCR employed 60 Vbeta primers together with 13 Jbeta primers. The assay was immunoSEQ multiplex PCR, and TCRdb's table has in-frame clones only and misses some. The sample carries over 200,000 clones, more than 85% recorded once. The TCR comes from a woman in her late teens or twenties in good health and CMV-seronegative. This rearrangement joins TRBV29-1 to TRBJ2-4; 10 bases line up with TRBD2. Material for sequencing was PBMCs. The CDR3 nucleotides are TGCAGCGTTGTCCCAGGTGTCAGCGGGGGGGCGCTAGCCAAAAACATTCAGTACTTC. It codes for CSVVPGVSGGALAKNIQYF.